Shown below are 11 T cell receptor beta chains from a single sample sequenced in a study of cytomegalovirus exposure and HLA in healthy donors. With 60 Vbeta and 13 Jbeta primers, the PCR was carried out. The table came from immunoSEQ multiplex PCR; TCRdb's copy has only in-frame clones and leaves some out. The sample holds just over 200,000 clones, 55% to 75% seen once. The sequenced sample was PBMCs. All receptors derive from a man aged 35-49 years in good health and CMV-seropositive.

This clone has just a few counts. Additional DNA sequences in this sample encode the identical CDR3. The J gene is TRBJ1-5, the V gene TRBV19, with TRBD1 identical over 7 bases. This CDR3 comprises 13 residues. The germline V gene has CDR1 LNHDA and CDR2 SQIVND (reference sequence). V was clipped by 6 bases and J by 5 bases; unmatched bases: 4. This CDR3 reads CASSPDRDQPQHF. The CDR3 DNA is TGTGCCAGTAGCCCCGACAGGGATCAGCCCCAGCATTTT.

The chain uses TRBV6-1 and TRBJ2-1, with D possibly matching TRBD1 (6 bases). Between the trimmed V and J ends, which lost 7 bases and 5 bases, there was a span of 15 bases. CDR3 length: 14 residues. The germline CDR1 and CDR2 sequences are MNHNS and SASEGT. DNA for the CDR3: TGTGCCAGCATAAAGGGGGACACACACAATGAGCAGTTCTTC. Translating gives CASIKGDTHNEQFF.

On this clone: The CDR3 ends on some other residue instead of the conserved phenylalanine or tryptophan, so this is likely a read error. The J gene is TRBJ1-2, the V gene TRBV7-9; D is possibly TRBD1 (5 bases). V was pared by 3 bases and J by 6 bases, with 17 bases between. CDR1 is SEHNR, CDR2 FQNEAQ, per germline (reference sequence). The CDR3 is made up of 15 amino acids. The CDR3 spells CASSLLGPSGDGYTI. The CDR3 bases are TGTGCCAGCAGCTTGCTCGGGCCCTCGGGGGATGGCTACACCATC.

V usage is TRBV5-6 and J usage is TRBJ1-4; D is unresolved. The CDR3 sequence is 15 residues long. V dropped 4 bases and J dropped 1 base, with 11 bases sitting between them. Germline CDR1 is SGHDT and CDR2 is YYEEEE. This CDR3 is CASSPRVGTNEKLFF. The CDR3 bases are TGTGCCAGCAGCCCGAGGGTGGGAACTAATGAAAAACTGTTTTTT.

This clone was observed a handful of times. The chain uses TRBV29-1 and TRBJ2-5; perhaps TRBD1 as D (7 bases). V was trimmed by 4 bases and J by 3 bases, leaving 12 bases between them. The CDR3 sequence is 13 residues long. Germline V CDR1 and CDR2: SQVTM, ANQGSEA. The chain's CDR3 is CSVARGVKETQYF. In DNA, the CDR3 is TGCAGCGTTGCCAGGGGGGTAAAAGAGACCCAGTACTTC. Full variable domain (outside the CDR3, taken from reference TRBV29-1 and TRBJ2-5): SAVISQKPSRDICQRGTSLTIQCQVDSQVTMMFWYRQQPGQSLTLIATANQGSEATYESGFVIDKFPISRPNLTFSTLTVSNMSPEDSSIYLCSVARGVKETQYFGPGTRLLVL.

The V and J genes are TRBV7-9 and TRBJ1-5; 10 bases line up with TRBD1. This CDR3 comprises 19 residues. Germline V gene sequence: CDR1 SEHNR, CDR2 FQNEAQ (reference sequence). Unmatched junction bases numbered 13, after V lost 5 bases and J lost 0 bases. CDR3 nucleotides: TGTGCCAGCAGCCCAAAAGGGACAGGGGCTGGAGATAGCAATCAGCCCCAGCATTTT. Translation: CASSPKGTGAGDSNQPQHF.

J is TRBJ2-1 and V is TRBV5-1, with 7 bases identical to TRBD1. The germline V gene has CDR1 SGHRS and CDR2 YFSETQ. The CDR3 length is 15 residues. V lost 1 base to trimming and J lost 4 bases; unmatched junction nucleotides: 5. The CDR3 DNA reads as TGCGCCAGCAGCTTGATGGGACAGTCTTACAATGAGCAGTTCTTC. Protein sequence: CASSLMGQSYNEQFF.

The gene calls are TRBV7-2 and TRBJ2-5; tentatively, D is TRBD1 (5 bases). CDR3 length: 15 amino acids. Trimming stripped 5 bases from V and 5 bases from J, with 18 bases between. The germline V gene has CDR1 SGHTA and CDR2 FQGNSA. The CDR3 region has the DNA TGTGCCAGCAGCACGAGGCCAGGGTCGGTGGAGACCCAGTACTTC. It encodes CASSTRPGSVETQYF.

The chain has TRBV9 and TRBJ1-1, with D tentatively TRBD1 (6 bases). The CDR3 is made up of 17 amino acids. V was shortened by 3 bases and J by 1 base, with 19 bases between the two germline ends. Per the germline V gene, CDR1 is SGDLS and CDR2 is YYNGEE. This chain's CDR3 is CASSGLTGGVSNTEAFF. In DNA form, the CDR3 reads TGTGCCAGCAGCGGTTTGACGGGGGGCGTCTCGAACACTGAAGCTTTCTTT.

V and J are TRBV2 and TRBJ1-4; 7 nucleotides match TRBD1. The CDR3 consists of 15 residues. The ends lost 6 bases at V and 3 bases at J; junction bases unmatched: 7. Germline V gene sequence: CDR1 SNHLY, CDR2 FYNNEI. CDR3 DNA sequence: TGTGCCAGCAGAGAGTCCGGGACAGCTAATGAAAAACTGTTTTTT. Its translation: CASRESGTANEKLFF. Combining the CDR3 with reference TRBV2 and TRBJ1-4 gives the whole variable domain EPEVTQTPSHQVTQMGQEVILRCVPISNHLYFYWYRQILGQKVEFLVSFYNNEISEKSEIFDDQFSVERPDGSNFTLKIRSTKLEDSAMYFCASRESGTANEKLFFGSGTQLSVL.

J is TRBJ2-7 and V is TRBV15; TRBD1 is a possible D gene (6 bases). The CDR3 runs to 15 residues. V lost 1 base to trimming and J lost 2 bases, with 12 bases between them. CDR1 and CDR2 from the germline V gene are LNHNV and YYDKDF (reference sequence). The CDR3 DNA is TGTGCCACCAGCAGAGGGGCCCAGGGGACCTACGAGCAGTACTTC. Its translation is CATSRGAQGTYEQYF.